Following are 5 T cell receptor beta chains from one sample sequenced in a study of CD8 T cells in ankylosing spondylitis. General observations from the study: About 8 highly homologous variants made up a TCR beta motif that seemed to typify ankylosing spondylitis blood.

These receptors' antigens are unknown. From the 5' RACE reads, TCRdb called clonotypes with MiXCR, one entry per CDR3 protein. The sample shows under 850,000 distinct CDR3 sequences, 15% to 20% of them seen only once. Sequenced sample: blood, either unsorted or a sorted T cell fraction (not recorded which). These TCRs come from a male donor with ankylosing spondylitis.

In this sample, this clonotype turned up a few times. The CDR3 region has the DNA TGCGCCAGCAGCTCTCTCAGCGGGGGGGCAGATACGCAGTATTTT. It encodes CASSSLSGGADTQYF. V gene TRBV4-1 combines with J gene TRBJ2-3; TRBD2 matches 10 bases. Losses at the gene ends were 5 bases for V and 4 bases for J; bases not matched to a gene: 6. The CDR3 extends over 15 amino acids. CDR1 and CDR2 from the germline V gene are MGHRA and YSYEKL.

In this sample, this clonotype turned up a few times. This rearrangement joins TRBV24-1 to TRBJ2-1; possible D gene TRBD2, 6 bases. V was cut by 6 bases and J by 6 bases, with 14 bases left in between. CDR1 is KGHDR, CDR2 SFDVKD, per germline. This CDR3 spans 14 amino acids. Written as DNA, the CDR3 is TGTGCCACCAGTTTGACGGGTAGCGGCAATGAGCAGTTCTTC. Protein sequence: CATSLTGSGNEQFF.

The V call is TRBV12-3 or TRBV12-4, the J call TRBJ2-7; D is ambiguous. V shed 5 bases and J shed 0 bases, with 5 bases lying between them. The CDR3 sequence is 12 residues long. This chain's CDR3 is CASSQVSYEQYF. In DNA form, the CDR3 reads TGTGCCAGCAGTCAAGTCTCCTACGAGCAGTACTTC.

This clonotype appeared a few times. One end of the junction is discordant with germline, which a read error may explain. This chain joins TRBV20-1 and TRBJ2-1; D possibly corresponds to TRBD1 (6 bases). CDR1 DFQATT and CDR2 SNEGSKA come from the germline V gene (reference sequence). CDR3 length: 13 residues. The CDR3 sequence is CSARGGGYQAPTF. Written as DNA, the CDR3 is TGCAGTGCTAGAGGAGGGGGATATCAGGCTCCCACCTTC.

This clonotype turned up a few times. The chain links TRBV7-8 to TRBJ2-7; D is undetermined. The CDR3 extends over 14 amino acids. Between the trimmed V and J ends, which lost 3 bases and 7 bases, there was a span of 16 bases. Germline V lookup: CDR1 SGHVS, CDR2 FQNEAQ. CDR3 protein: CASSFRTVMREQYF. As DNA, the CDR3 is TGTGCCAGCAGCTTCAGGACGGTTATGCGGGAGCAGTACTTC.